This T cell receptor (beta chain) originates from a study of blood T cell repertoires in COVID-19. Study details: From the United States, Italy and Spain came samples of acute and convalescent COVID-19. In each case, the material was cDNA or gDNA derived from T cells, B-cell-depleted T cells, or PBMCs.

This CDR3 has 16 amino acids. This table comes from immunoSEQ multiplex PCR, and its TCRdb copy is limited to in-frame clones, with some not included. This table has roughly 440,000 clones, around 89% appearing once. The sequence derives from a woman aged 45-65 years with COVID-19, enrolled during active disease. Sequencing used peripheral blood. The J gene is TRBJ1-2, the V gene TRBV21-1; TRBD1, as called in the table, went unchecked against the DNA. TRBV21-1 is a documented pseudogene. CDR3 sequence: CASSKALDREYNGYTF. The DNA of the CDR3 is TGTGCCAGCAGCAAAGCGCTGGACAGGGAATATAATGGCTACACCTTC.